This T cell receptor (beta chain) was obtained from a study of OX40 agonist ivuxolimab in advanced cancers. Sequenced by immunoSEQ multiplex PCR; TCRdb stores in-frame clones only, minus some. In the table there are about 63,000 clones, around nine tenths of which are singletons. The CDR3 is 14 amino acids. Between the trimmed V and J ends, which lost 0 bases and 5 bases, there was a span of 10 bases. From germline, CDR1 is LNHDA and CDR2 SQIVND (reference sequence). J is TRBJ2-5 and V is TRBV19; D is tentatively TRBD1 or TRBD2 (5 bases each). The sample in question was CD4+ or CD8+ T cells sorted from blood, obtained in a trial of the OX40 agonist ivuxolimab. The sequence was obtained from an adult with an advanced solid tumor such as melanoma, head and neck, liver or kidney cancer. CDR3 residues: CASSIEGVRETQYF. The CDR3 DNA is TGTGCCAGTAGTATAGAGGGGGTCAGGGAGACCCAGTACTTC. Full variable domain (remainder filled in from reference TRBV19 and TRBJ2-5): DGGITQSPKYLFRKEGQNVTLSCEQNLNHDAMYWYRQDPGQGLRLIYYSQIVNDFQKGDIAEGYSVSREKKESFPLTVTSAQKNPTAFYLCASSIEGVRETQYFGPGTRLLVL.